This TCR beta chain was observed in a study of blood T cell repertoires in COVID-19. In the study overall: Material from acute and convalescent COVID-19 was sourced from the United States, Italy and Spain. T cells, B-cell-depleted T cells, or PBMCs supplied cDNA or gDNA.

As handled by the study authors: Researchers report that nucleated cell counts were estimated from reference gene primer amplification. Libraries were prepared by immunoSEQ multiplex PCR; TCRdb keeps only in-frame clonotypes and omits some of them. That table supplies the V and J calls and clone size; D and trimming were determined from the DNA. The sample yields roughly 100,000 clones, about four fifths seen once. V gave up 4 bases and J gave up 4 bases, with 19 bases separating them. Germline CDR1 SGHNT, CDR2 YYREEE (reference sequence). The CDR3 runs 16 residues. Sample: peripheral blood. The chain carries TRBV5-4 and TRBJ2-3, with a weak D call TRBD2 (6 bases). The clonotype was recovered from a woman aged 70-85 years with acute or convalescent COVID-19. CDR3 protein: CASSPPGPGEADTQYF. The CDR3 nucleotides read TGTGCCAGCAGCCCTCCGGGGCCGGGAGAAGCAGATACGCAGTATTTT.